This T cell receptor beta chain was recovered during a study of response to subunit inactivated influenza vaccine. TCRdb used MiXCR to reprocess the RT-PCR reads, holding one entry per CDR3 protein. Altogether just under 550,000 distinct CDR3 sequences are present, approximately 24% being singletons, with the ten largest covering about 3%. This clonotype was observed a few times. Per germline, CDR1 MNHEY and CDR2 SMNVEV (reference sequence). With 5 bases clipped from V and 2 bases from J, the junction kept 9 bases outside the gene matches. CDR3 length equals 16 residues. Another study also made use of these data, one on T cells expressing NK-cell markers. Turning to that study: cDNA encoding TCR beta was synthesized via 5'RACE template switching incorporating UMIs. All TCR beta repertoires analysed originated from sorted CD3+CD56+NKG2C+, CD3+CD56+NKG2C- and CD3+CD56-NKG2C+ T cells. Eight donors were sequenced, of whom seven were HCMV-seropositive, while the remaining one was HCMV-seronegative. Restriction of the sorted population to alpha-beta TCR T cells was achieved in several experiments with an anti-gamma-delta TCR antibody. Specificity for HCMV among expanded NKG2C+ T cell clones was not established.

This receptor was obtained from a man in his fifties who received an inactivated influenza vaccine. The chain recombines TRBV27 with TRBJ1-5, with 7 nucleotides matching TRBD1. The source was CD4+ T cells sorted from PBMCs, collected 12 days after vaccination. CDR3 region: CASSPQGPAGNQPQHF. CDR3 sequence (DNA): TGTGCCAGCAGTCCACAGGGGCCAGCGGGCAATCAGCCCCAGCATTTT.